This T cell receptor beta chain was profiled in a study of regulatory T cells in long-lasting Graves disease. Sequencing libraries for TCR beta were prepared with iRepertoire HTBI primers and Arm-PCR of CDR3 regions. A single record per CDR3 protein comes from TCRdb applying MiXCR to the multiplex PCR reads. The sample has hundreds of thousands of distinct CDR3 sequences, about 14% seen once. Whole-study findings and limits: With approximately 3,000 shared public clonotypes, persistent patients exceeded new patients, who shared about a thousand.

This clonotype has just a few counts. As yet, its antigen is unknown. The germline V gene encodes CDR1 KGHDR and CDR2 SFDVKD. The CDR3 consists of 14 residues. V was trimmed by 7 bases and J by 0 bases, leaving 6 bases between them. Noted time point: newly diagnosed GD, antithyroid drugs for less than 3 months. PBMC-derived RNA was used for the TCR library. This sample was also put to use in a study of T cells in Graves' hyperthyroidism and ophthalmopathy. That work adds: Most expanded thyroid clonotypes above 0.001 recurred in blood.

The sample was peripheral blood mononuclear cells (PBMCs), taken at new diagnosis, from a patient treated with antithyroid drugs. The clonotype comes from a young man with Graves disease. The rearrangement uses TRBV24-1 and TRBJ2-6, with D uncertain. CDR3 residues: CATRASSGANVLTF. In DNA form, the CDR3 reads TGTGCCACCAGGGCTAGCTCTGGGGCCAACGTCCTGACTTTC.